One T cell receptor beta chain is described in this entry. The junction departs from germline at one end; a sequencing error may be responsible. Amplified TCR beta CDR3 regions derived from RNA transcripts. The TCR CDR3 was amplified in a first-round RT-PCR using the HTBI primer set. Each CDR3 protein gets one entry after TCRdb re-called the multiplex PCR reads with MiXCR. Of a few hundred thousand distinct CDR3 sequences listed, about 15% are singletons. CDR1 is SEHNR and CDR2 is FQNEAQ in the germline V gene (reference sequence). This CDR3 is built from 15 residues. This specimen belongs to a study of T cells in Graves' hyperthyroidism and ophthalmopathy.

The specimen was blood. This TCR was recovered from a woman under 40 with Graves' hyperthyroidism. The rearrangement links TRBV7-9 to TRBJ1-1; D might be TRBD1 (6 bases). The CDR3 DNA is TGTACCAGCAGCCGGGGGGCCAGGGAGACTTTTGAAGCTTTCTTT. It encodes CTSSRGARETFEAFF.